The clone carrying this T cell receptor (beta chain) was observed a few times. Antigen unknown. The ends lost 6 bases at V and 5 bases at J; junction bases unmatched: 8. The CDR3 spans 14 residues. Looked up from germline, CDR1 is SEHNR and CDR2 is FQNEAQ (reference sequence). Relying on iRepertoire HTBI primers and Arm-PCR of CDR3 regions, the team built TCR beta libraries. TCRdb passed the multiplex PCR reads through MiXCR, listing each CDR3 protein once. The table lists some 470,000 distinct CDR3 sequences, roughly 21% of them singletons, with around 7% in the top ten. This record belongs to a study of regulatory T cells in long-lasting Graves disease. Study-level background: The criterion for persistent Graves' disease was over 5 years of antithyroid drugs with positive TSH receptor antibodies.

Time point specified: persistent/refractory GD, antithyroid drugs over 5 years with positive TRAb. PBMCs provided the RNA from which the TCR library was made. Regarding the study as a whole: Gene preferences differed: TRBV28, TRBJ1-2, TRBJ2-5 in persistent cases. Accuracy might have suffered from few samples. Reduced TCR diversity was observed in persistent Graves' patients versus newly diagnosed patients.

The sequence was collected from a female donor with Graves disease. The material sequenced was peripheral blood mononuclear cells (PBMCs), taken when the disease was refractory, from a patient treated with antithyroid drugs. The chain joins TRBV7-9 to TRBJ1-2; 8 bases fit TRBD1. CDR3 sequence reads: CASRPQQGEYGYTF. For the CDR3, the DNA is TGTGCCAGCAGACCTCAACAGGGGGAGTATGGCTACACCTTC.